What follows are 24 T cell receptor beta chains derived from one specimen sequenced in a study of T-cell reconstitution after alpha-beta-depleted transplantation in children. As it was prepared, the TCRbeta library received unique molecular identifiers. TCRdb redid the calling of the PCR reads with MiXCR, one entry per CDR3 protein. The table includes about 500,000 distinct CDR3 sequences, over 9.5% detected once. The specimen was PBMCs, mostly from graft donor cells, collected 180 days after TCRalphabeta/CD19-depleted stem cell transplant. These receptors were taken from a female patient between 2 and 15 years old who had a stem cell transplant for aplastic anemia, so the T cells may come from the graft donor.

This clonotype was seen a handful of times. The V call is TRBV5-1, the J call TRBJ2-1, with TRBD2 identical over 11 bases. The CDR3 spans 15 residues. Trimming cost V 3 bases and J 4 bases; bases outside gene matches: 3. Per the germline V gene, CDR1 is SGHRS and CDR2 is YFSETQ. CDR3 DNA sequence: TGCGCCAGCAGCTGGGGACTAGCGGATTACAATGAGCAGTTCTTC. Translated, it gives CASSWGLADYNEQFF.

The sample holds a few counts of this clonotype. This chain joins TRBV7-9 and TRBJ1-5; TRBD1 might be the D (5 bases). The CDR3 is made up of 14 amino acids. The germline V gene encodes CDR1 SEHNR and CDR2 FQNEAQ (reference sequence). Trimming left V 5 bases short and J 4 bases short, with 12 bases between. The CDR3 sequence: CASSNTGENQPQHF. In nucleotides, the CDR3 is TGTGCCAGCAGCAACACAGGAGAGAATCAGCCCCAGCATTTT.

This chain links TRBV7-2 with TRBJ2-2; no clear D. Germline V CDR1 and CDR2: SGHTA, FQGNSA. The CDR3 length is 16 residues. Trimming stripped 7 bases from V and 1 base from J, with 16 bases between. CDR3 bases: TGTGCCAGCACCAAGTTTGGGGTCCAGAACACCGGGGAGCTGTTTTTT. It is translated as CASTKFGVQNTGELFF.

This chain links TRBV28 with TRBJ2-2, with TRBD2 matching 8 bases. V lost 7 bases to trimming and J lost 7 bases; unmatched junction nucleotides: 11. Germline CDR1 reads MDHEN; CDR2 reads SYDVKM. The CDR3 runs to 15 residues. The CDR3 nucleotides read TGTGCCAGCATCTCGGGGGGGACCCTTTACGGGGAGCTGTTTTTT. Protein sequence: CASISGGTLYGELFF.

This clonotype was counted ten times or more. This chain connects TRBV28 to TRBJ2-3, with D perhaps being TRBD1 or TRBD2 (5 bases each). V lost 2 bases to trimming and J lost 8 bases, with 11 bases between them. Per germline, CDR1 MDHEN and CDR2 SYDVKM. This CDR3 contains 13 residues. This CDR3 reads CASSLGGPPTQYF. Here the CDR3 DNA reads TGTGCCAGCAGTTTAGGGGGACCCCCTACGCAGTATTTT.

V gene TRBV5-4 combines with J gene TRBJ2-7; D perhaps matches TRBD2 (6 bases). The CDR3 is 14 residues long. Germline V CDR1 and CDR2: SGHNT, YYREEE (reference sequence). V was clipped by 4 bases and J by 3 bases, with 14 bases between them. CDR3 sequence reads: CASSLLGTLYEQYF. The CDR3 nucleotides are TGTGCCAGCAGCCTTCTGGGGACTCTCTACGAGCAGTACTTC. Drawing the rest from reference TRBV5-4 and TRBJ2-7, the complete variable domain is ETGVTQSPTHLIKTRGQQVTLRCSSQSGHNTVSWYQQALGQGPQFIFQYYREEENGRGNFPPRFSGLQFPNYSSELNVNALELDDSALYLCASSLLGTLYEQYFGPGTRLTVT.

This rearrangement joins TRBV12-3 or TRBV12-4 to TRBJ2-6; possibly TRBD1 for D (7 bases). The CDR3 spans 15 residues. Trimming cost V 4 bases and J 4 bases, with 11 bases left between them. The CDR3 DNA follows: TGTGCCAGCAGTTCCAGGGGGAGGGGGGCCAACGTCCTGACTTTC. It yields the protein CASSSRGRGANVLTF.

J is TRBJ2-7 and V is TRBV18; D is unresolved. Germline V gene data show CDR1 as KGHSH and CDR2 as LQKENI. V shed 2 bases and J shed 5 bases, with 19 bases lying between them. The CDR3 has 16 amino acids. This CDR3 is CASSPRLSSGEDEQYF. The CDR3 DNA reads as TGTGCCAGCTCACCAAGGTTGTCCTCCGGAGAAGACGAGCAGTACTTC.

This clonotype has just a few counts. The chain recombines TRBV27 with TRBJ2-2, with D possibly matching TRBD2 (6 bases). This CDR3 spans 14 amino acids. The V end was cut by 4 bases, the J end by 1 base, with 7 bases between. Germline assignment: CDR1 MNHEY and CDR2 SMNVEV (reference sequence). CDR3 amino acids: CASSWGENTGELFF. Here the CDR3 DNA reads TGTGCCAGCAGTTGGGGGGAGAACACCGGGGAGCTGTTTTTT.

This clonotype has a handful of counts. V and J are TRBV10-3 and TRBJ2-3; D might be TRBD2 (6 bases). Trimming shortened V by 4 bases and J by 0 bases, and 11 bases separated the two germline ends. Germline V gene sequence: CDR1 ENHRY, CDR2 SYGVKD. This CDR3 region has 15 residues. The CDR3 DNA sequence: TGTGCCATCAGTGGAATAGCGGCTAGCACAGATACGCAGTATTTT. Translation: CAISGIAASTDTQYF.

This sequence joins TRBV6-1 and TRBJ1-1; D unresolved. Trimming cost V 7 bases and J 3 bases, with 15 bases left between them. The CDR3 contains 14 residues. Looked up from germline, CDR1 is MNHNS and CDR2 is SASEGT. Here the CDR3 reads CASIPAPQDTEAFF. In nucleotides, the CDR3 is TGTGCCAGCATCCCCGCCCCTCAGGACACTGAAGCTTTCTTT.

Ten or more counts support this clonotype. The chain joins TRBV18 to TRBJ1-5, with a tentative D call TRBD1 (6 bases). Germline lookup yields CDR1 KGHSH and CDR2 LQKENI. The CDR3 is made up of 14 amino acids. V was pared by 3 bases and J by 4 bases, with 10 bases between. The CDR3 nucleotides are TGTGCCAGCTCACCGTCTCAGGGGAATCAGCCCCAGCATTTT. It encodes CASSPSQGNQPQHF.

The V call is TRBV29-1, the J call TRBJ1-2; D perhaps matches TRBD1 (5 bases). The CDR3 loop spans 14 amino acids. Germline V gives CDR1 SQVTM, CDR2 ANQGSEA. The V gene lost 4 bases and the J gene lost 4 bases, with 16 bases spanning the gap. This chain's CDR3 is CSVGGLPIGYGYTF. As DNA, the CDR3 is TGCAGCGTTGGGGGACTACCAATAGGCTATGGCTACACCTTC.

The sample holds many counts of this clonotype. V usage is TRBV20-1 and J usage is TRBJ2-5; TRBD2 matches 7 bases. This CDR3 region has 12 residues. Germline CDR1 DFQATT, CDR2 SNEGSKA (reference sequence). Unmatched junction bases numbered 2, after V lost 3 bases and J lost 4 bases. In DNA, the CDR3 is TGCAGTGCTAGGGGGAGGGCAGAGACCCAGTACTTC. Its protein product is CSARGRAETQYF.

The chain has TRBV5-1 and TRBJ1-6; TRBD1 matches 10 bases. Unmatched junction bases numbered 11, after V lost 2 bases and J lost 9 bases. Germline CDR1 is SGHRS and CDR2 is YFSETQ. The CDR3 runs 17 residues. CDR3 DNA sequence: TGCGCCAGCAGCTTCGGGGACAGGGGTAGGGGTGGTTCACCCCTCCACTTT. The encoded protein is CASSFGDRGRGGSPLHF.

The CDR3 sequence is CASSTPRGREETQYF. The CDR3, as DNA: TGCGCCAGCAGCACCCCTCGGGGCAGGGAAGAGACCCAGTACTTC. The chain links TRBV5-1 to TRBJ2-5; the D call may be TRBD1 or TRBD2 (5 bases each). CDR1 SGHRS and CDR2 YFSETQ come from the germline V gene. This CDR3 has 15 residues. Trimming cost V 4 bases and J 3 bases, with 16 bases left between them.

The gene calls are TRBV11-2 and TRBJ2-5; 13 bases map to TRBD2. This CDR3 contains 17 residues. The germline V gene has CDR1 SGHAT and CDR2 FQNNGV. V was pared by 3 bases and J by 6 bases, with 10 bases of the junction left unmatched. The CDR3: CASSFELAGGLIKTQYF. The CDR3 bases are TGTGCCAGCAGCTTCGAACTAGCGGGAGGGCTTATAAAGACCCAGTACTTC.

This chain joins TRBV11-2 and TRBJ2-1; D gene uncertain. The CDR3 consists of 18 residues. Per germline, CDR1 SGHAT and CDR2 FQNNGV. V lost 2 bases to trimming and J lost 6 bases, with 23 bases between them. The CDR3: CASSLSPRSSKSRNEQFF. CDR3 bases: TGTGCCAGCAGCTTAAGTCCTCGGAGTTCGAAGAGTCGCAATGAGCAGTTCTTC. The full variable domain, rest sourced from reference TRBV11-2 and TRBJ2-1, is EAGVAQSPRYKIIEKRQSVAFWCNPISGHATLYWYQQILGQGPKLLIQFQNNGVVDDSQLPKDRFSAERLKGVDSTLKIQPAKLEDSAVYLCASSLSPRSSKSRNEQFFGPGTRLTVL.

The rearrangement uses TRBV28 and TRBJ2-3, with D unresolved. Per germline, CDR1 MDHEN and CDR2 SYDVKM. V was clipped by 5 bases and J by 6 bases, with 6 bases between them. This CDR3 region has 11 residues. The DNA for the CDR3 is TGTGCCAGCAGTCCCTTGGATACGCAGTATTTT. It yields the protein CASSPLDTQYF.

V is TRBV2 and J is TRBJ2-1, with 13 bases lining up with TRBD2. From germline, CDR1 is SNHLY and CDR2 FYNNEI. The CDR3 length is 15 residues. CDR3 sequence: CATALGLAGPGEQFF. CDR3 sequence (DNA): TGTGCTACAGCATTGGGACTAGCGGGGCCGGGGGAGCAGTTCTTC.

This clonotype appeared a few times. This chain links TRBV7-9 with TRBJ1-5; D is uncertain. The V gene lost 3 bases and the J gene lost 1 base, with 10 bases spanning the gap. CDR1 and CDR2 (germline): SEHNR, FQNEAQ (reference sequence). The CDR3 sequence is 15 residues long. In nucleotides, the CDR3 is TGTGCCAGCAGCTTCGTAGGGTCCAGCAATCAGCCCCAGCATTTT. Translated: CASSFVGSSNQPQHF.

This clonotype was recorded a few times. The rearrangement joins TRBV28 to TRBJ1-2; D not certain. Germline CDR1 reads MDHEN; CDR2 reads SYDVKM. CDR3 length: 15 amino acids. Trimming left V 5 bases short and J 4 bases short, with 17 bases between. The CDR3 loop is CASSLPGRTSYGYTF. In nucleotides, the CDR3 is TGTGCCAGCAGTCTACCTGGACGGACTTCCTATGGCTACACCTTC.

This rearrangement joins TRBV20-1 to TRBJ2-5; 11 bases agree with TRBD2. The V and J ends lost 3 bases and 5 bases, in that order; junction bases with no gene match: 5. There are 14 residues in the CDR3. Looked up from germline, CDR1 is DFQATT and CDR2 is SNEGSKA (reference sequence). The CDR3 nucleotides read TGCAGTGCTAGGCTAGCGGGAGGTGGTGAGACCCAGTACTTC. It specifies CSARLAGGGETQYF.

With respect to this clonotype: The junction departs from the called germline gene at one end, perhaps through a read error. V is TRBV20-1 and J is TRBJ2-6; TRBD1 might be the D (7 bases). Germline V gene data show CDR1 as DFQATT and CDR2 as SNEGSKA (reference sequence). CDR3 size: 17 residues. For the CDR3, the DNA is TGCTGTGCTCTGACTAGAAAGGGGGCCCCTGGGGCCAACGTCCTGACTTTC. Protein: CCALTRKGAPGANVLTF.